The 24 T cell receptor beta chains listed next were all sequenced from one sample in a study of siplizumab effects on memory and regulatory T cells. The table came from immunoSEQ multiplex PCR; TCRdb's copy has only in-frame clones and leaves some out. Of approximately 100,000 clones in the sample, around 94% were seen once. The source material was Tregs sorted from blood. The receptors were sampled from a human donor in good health.

The J gene is TRBJ1-2, the V gene TRBV28; a weak D match, TRBD1 (6 bases). V lost 6 bases to trimming and J lost 7 bases, with 15 bases between them. The CDR3 totals 13 residues. The germline gives CDR1 MDHEN, CDR2 SYDVKM. The CDR3, as DNA: TGTGCCAGCAGCTACCTAGGGGGGGGTGGCTACACCTTC. It codes for CASSYLGGGGYTF.

The chain has TRBV11-2 and TRBJ1-1, with D tentatively TRBD1 (5 bases). CDR3 size: 17 residues. The germline gives CDR1 SGHAT, CDR2 FQNNGV. The ends were cut back, 3 bases at V and 5 bases at J, with 22 bases in the middle. DNA for the CDR3: TGTGCCAGCAGCTTCCGGGCAGGGTTAGTCCCTTTGACTGAAGCTTTCTTT. Protein: CASSFRAGLVPLTEAFF.

The V gene is TRBV27, the J gene TRBJ2-1; D may be TRBD1 (5 bases). CDR1 is MNHEY and CDR2 is SMNVEV in the germline V gene (reference sequence). Trimming removed 7 bases at V and 13 bases at J, with 17 bases between. The CDR3 has 12 residues. The CDR3 loop reads CASTNGWGRQFF. The CDR3 DNA sequence: TGTGCCAGCACAAACGGCTGGGGCAGACAGTTCTTC.

The V gene is TRBV7-9, the J gene TRBJ2-1, with 8 bases identical to TRBD2. The length of the CDR3 is 17 residues. V lost 1 base and J lost 1; bases outside the gene matches: 6. CDR1 is SEHNR and CDR2 is FQNEAQ in the germline V gene (reference sequence). The CDR3 sequence is CASSLGGIAGSYNEQFF. The CDR3 DNA is TGTGCCAGCAGCTTAGGGGGCATAGCGGGGTCCTACAATGAGCAGTTCTTC.

This clone turned up a few times. The chain links TRBV6-1 to TRBJ1-5; D gene ambiguous. CDR1 is MNHNS and CDR2 is SASEGT in the germline V gene. V gave up 6 bases and J gave up 4 bases, with 10 bases separating them. The CDR3 covers 13 residues. As DNA, the CDR3 is TGTGCCAGCAGCCCCGTCAGAAATCAGCCCCAGCATTTT. It encodes CASSPVRNQPQHF.

Here the CDR3 DNA reads TGTGCCAGCAGCGTAGATTTGGGACACACCTACGAGCAGTACTTC. This gives the protein CASSVDLGHTYEQYF. The V and J genes are TRBV9 and TRBJ2-7; D is perhaps TRBD1 (6 bases). In germline, CDR1 is SGDLS, CDR2 YYNGEE. The CDR3 runs 15 residues. Trimming took 0 bases from V and 2 from J, leaving 12 bases between them. The complete variable domain, with remaining parts taken from reference TRBV9 and TRBJ2-7, reads DSGVTQTPKHLITATGQRVTLRCSPRSGDLSVYWYQQSLDQGLQFLIQYYNGEERAKGNILERFSAQQFPDLHSELNLSSLELGDSALYFCASSVDLGHTYEQYFGPGTRLTVT.

J is TRBJ1-1 and V is TRBV5-5; D gene uncertain. The CDR3 is 14 amino acids. CDR1 SGHKS and CDR2 YYEKEE come from the germline V gene (reference sequence). Trimming left V 5 bases short and J 3 bases short, with 14 bases between. The CDR3 region has the DNA TGTGCCAGCAGTCTCTTCTTTCAGCACACTGAAGCTTTCTTT. Translation: CASSLFFQHTEAFF. The full variable domain, in which reference TRBV5-5 and TRBJ1-1 provide the parts outside the CDR3, is DAGVTQSPTHLIKTRGQQVTLRCSPISGHKSVSWYQQVLGQGPQFIFQYYEKEERGRGNFPDRFSARQFPNYSSELNVNALLLGDSALYLCASSLFFQHTEAFFGQGTRLTVV.

The chain joins TRBV2 to TRBJ2-3; D call uncertain. This CDR3 has 16 amino acids. The V gene lost 2 bases and the J gene lost 6 bases, with 18 bases spanning the gap. In germline, CDR1 is SNHLY, CDR2 FYNNEI. CDR3 DNA sequence: TGTGCCAGCAGTGAAAGCGTGTTTCTAAAAGGGGATACGCAGTATTTT. It translates to CASSESVFLKGDTQYF.

The chain has TRBV18 and TRBJ1-1; 7 bases align to TRBD1. The CDR3 is 14 amino acids. The V gene end was trimmed by 4 bases and the J gene end by 5 bases; junction bases not matched to a gene: 7. Germline loops: CDR1 KGHSH, CDR2 LQKENI. The CDR3 region is CASSRRQGGTEAFF. The CDR3 nucleotides are TGTGCCAGCTCACGGCGACAGGGAGGAACTGAAGCTTTCTTT. The complete variable domain, with remaining parts taken from reference TRBV18 and TRBJ1-1, reads NAGVMQNPRHLVRRRGQEARLRCSPMKGHSHVYWYRQLPEEGLKFMVYLQKENIIDESGMPKERFSAEFPKEGPSILRIQQVVRGDSAAYFCASSRRQGGTEAFFGQGTRLTVV.

This clone has a single count. The chain couples TRBV5-1 to TRBJ2-3; possible D gene TRBD1, 5 bases. V lost 5 bases and J 5 bases, leaving 9 bases between the germline ends. Germline V lookup: CDR1 SGHRS, CDR2 YFSETQ. The CDR3 extends over 12 amino acids. The CDR3 DNA reads as TGCGCCAGCAGAGGTAGGGGAGATACGCAGTATTTT. It translates to CASRGRGDTQYF. The variable domain in full, completed from reference TRBV5-1 and TRBJ2-3, reads KAGVTQTPRYLIKTRGQQVTLSCSPISGHRSVSWYQQTPGQGLQFLFEYFSETQRNKGNFPGRFSGRQFSNSRSEMNVSTLELGDSALYLCASRGRGDTQYFGPGTRLTVL.

CDR3 amino acids: CASSLFGQVTYEQYF. CDR3 sequence (DNA): TGTGCCAGCAGCTTATTTGGACAGGTAACCTACGAGCAGTACTTC. The chain employs TRBV7-8 and TRBJ2-7; 7 nucleotides align to TRBD1. CDR3 length: 15 amino acids. V shed 2 bases and J 2 bases; nucleotides not matched to a gene: 6. Germline CDR1 and CDR2: SGHVS and FQNEAQ.

This clone is labeled medium-sized. The chain has TRBV27 and TRBJ1-2, with D hard to call. From germline, CDR1 is MNHEY and CDR2 SMNVEV (reference sequence). V was pared by 4 bases and J by 6 bases, with 15 bases between. This CDR3 contains 14 residues. The CDR3 loop is CASSSRVKRDGYTF. CDR3 in DNA: TGTGCCAGCAGTTCCCGGGTTAAACGCGATGGCTACACCTTC.

The chain has TRBV18 and TRBJ1-3; D unclear. There are 15 residues in the CDR3. Germline V CDR1 and CDR2: KGHSH, LQKENI. Trimming left V 3 bases short and J 2 bases short, with 11 bases between. For the CDR3, the DNA is TGTGCCAGCTCACCTACTGAAGTAGCTGGAAACACCATATATTTT. This encodes CASSPTEVAGNTIYF.

The count of this clone is one. The genes are TRBV7-9 and TRBJ2-5; D gene unclear. V shed 7 bases and J shed 4 bases, with 16 bases lying between them. The germline V gene has CDR1 SEHNR and CDR2 FQNEAQ (reference sequence). The CDR3 is 14 residues long. The CDR3: CASNLRTTGETQYF. CDR3 sequence (DNA): TGTGCCAGCAATCTGCGGACGACTGGAGAGACCCAGTACTTC.

The rearrangement uses TRBV28 and TRBJ2-1; D perhaps matches TRBD2 (6 bases). This CDR3 spans 14 amino acids. V was shortened by 5 bases and J by 4 bases, with 12 bases between the two germline ends. Germline assignment: CDR1 MDHEN and CDR2 SYDVKM. CDR3: CASSPGLPYNEQFF. In nucleotides, the CDR3 is TGTGCCAGCAGTCCGGGACTTCCTTACAATGAGCAGTTCTTC.

The genes are TRBV19 and TRBJ1-4; D remains unclear. The CDR3 sequence is 15 residues long. Germline CDR1 and CDR2: LNHDA and SQIVND (reference sequence). Trimming shortened V by 0 bases and J by 0 bases, and 5 bases separated the two germline ends. The CDR3 sequence is CASSIELATNEKLFF. The CDR3 bases are TGTGCCAGTAGTATAGAACTTGCAACTAATGAAAAACTGTTTTTT.

The V gene is TRBV30, the J gene TRBJ2-3; D is unresolved. CDR1 and CDR2 from the germline V gene are GTSNPN and SVGIG (reference sequence). Deletions cut 1 base from V and 3 bases from J, with 8 bases between. The CDR3 extends over 13 amino acids. CDR3: CAWSALRTDTQYF. CDR3 DNA: TGTGCCTGGAGTGCGCTAAGGACAGATACGCAGTATTTT.

The chain couples TRBV5-1 to TRBJ2-7; 7 nucleotides align to TRBD2. Germline CDR1 and CDR2: SGHRS and YFSETQ. The CDR3 is made up of 15 amino acids. The trim removed 5 bases at V and 4 bases at J, leaving 12 bases unmatched. The CDR3 coding sequence is TGCGCCAGCAGGAAGGGAGGGTCAGGCTTGTACGAGCAGTACTTC. Its translation is CASRKGGSGLYEQYF. Combining the CDR3 with reference TRBV5-1 and TRBJ2-7 gives the whole variable domain KAGVTQTPRYLIKTRGQQVTLSCSPISGHRSVSWYQQTPGQGLQFLFEYFSETQRNKGNFPGRFSGRQFSNSRSEMNVSTLELGDSALYLCASRKGGSGLYEQYFGPGTRLTVT.

This chain uses TRBV10-3 with TRBJ1-1, with 7 bases fitting TRBD1. Germline V gives CDR1 ENHRY, CDR2 SYGVKD. Trimming at V came to 6 bases and at J to 5 bases, leaving 9 bases not matched to a gene. The length of the CDR3 is 14 residues. CDR3 region: CAIRMDRSGTEAFF. CDR3 coding DNA: TGTGCCATCAGAATGGACAGGTCCGGTACTGAAGCTTTCTTT.

The chain is built from TRBV5-1 and TRBJ1-5, with TRBD1 matching 11 bases. V trimming: 4 bases; J trimming: 4 bases; junction bases outside the gene matches: 4. This CDR3 is 15 amino acids long. Germline lookup yields CDR1 SGHRS and CDR2 YFSETQ. CDR3 bases: TGCGCCAGCAGCCCGGGACAGGGGGTGAATCAGCCCCAGCATTTT. It encodes CASSPGQGVNQPQHF.

The V gene is TRBV7-2, the J gene TRBJ1-2; 10 positions match TRBD1. Germline lookup yields CDR1 SGHTA and CDR2 FQGNSA. CDR3 length equals 15 residues. The junction had 9 bases not matched to a gene; V was cut back by 2 bases and J by 9 bases. CDR3 sequence: CASSLIGTGEGSYTF. The CDR3 DNA is TGTGCCAGCAGCTTAATCGGGACAGGGGAGGGAAGCTACACCTTC.

This clone was recorded only once. The rearrangement uses TRBV18 and TRBJ2-3; D unclear. CDR3 length: 12 residues. V was trimmed by 2 bases and J by 3 bases, leaving 3 bases between them. The germline V gene encodes CDR1 KGHSH and CDR2 LQKENI. CDR3 residues: CASSPITDTQYF. The CDR3 DNA follows: TGTGCCAGCTCACCAATAACAGATACGCAGTATTTT.

The chain combines TRBV4-2 with TRBJ2-5, with D possibly matching TRBD2 (5 bases). Per germline, CDR1 LGHNA and CDR2 YNFKEQ. The length of the CDR3 is 16 residues. Trimming removed 0 bases at V and 5 bases at J, with 16 bases between. The CDR3 region has the DNA TGTGCCAGCAGCCAAGAGAATAGTCGAGGGCGGGAGACCCAGTACTTC. Its protein is CASSQENSRGRETQYF.

The rearrangement uses TRBV7-9 and TRBJ1-3; D call uncertain. CDR3 length equals 14 residues. V lost 5 bases to trimming and J lost 4 bases, with 12 bases between them. Germline V CDR1 and CDR2: SEHNR, FQNEAQ (reference sequence). The CDR3 protein is CASSRTPGGNTIYF. CDR3 in DNA: TGTGCCAGCAGCCGTACCCCAGGAGGAAACACCATATATTTT.